Detailed here is one T cell receptor beta chain. Its specificity is unknown. The PCR employed 60 Vbeta primers together with 13 Jbeta primers. Method: immunoSEQ multiplex PCR; TCRdb's copy keeps in-frame clones and lacks some. Among 130,000 to 150,000 clones, roughly 73% were seen once, and the ten largest hold around 14%. The germline CDR1 and CDR2 sequences are MGHRA and YSYEKL. The V and J ends lost 3 bases and 3 bases, in that order; junction bases with no gene match: 1. The CDR3 runs to 13 residues. The sample is drawn from a study of cytomegalovirus exposure and HLA in healthy donors. Study conclusions and caveats: V- and J-gene trimming in TCR beta was tied to a missense DCLRE1C variant by an analysis performed later. Researchers reportedly found TCR beta sequences accurately predicted most subjects' HLA-A and HLA-B alleles.

The gene calls are TRBV4-1 and TRBJ2-7; 8 bases are a match to TRBD2. Sequenced input: PBMCs. The source is a human donor in good health. The CDR3 region is CASSHRGGYEQYF. The DNA for the CDR3 is TGCGCCAGCAGCCATCGGGGGGGCTACGAGCAGTACTTC.